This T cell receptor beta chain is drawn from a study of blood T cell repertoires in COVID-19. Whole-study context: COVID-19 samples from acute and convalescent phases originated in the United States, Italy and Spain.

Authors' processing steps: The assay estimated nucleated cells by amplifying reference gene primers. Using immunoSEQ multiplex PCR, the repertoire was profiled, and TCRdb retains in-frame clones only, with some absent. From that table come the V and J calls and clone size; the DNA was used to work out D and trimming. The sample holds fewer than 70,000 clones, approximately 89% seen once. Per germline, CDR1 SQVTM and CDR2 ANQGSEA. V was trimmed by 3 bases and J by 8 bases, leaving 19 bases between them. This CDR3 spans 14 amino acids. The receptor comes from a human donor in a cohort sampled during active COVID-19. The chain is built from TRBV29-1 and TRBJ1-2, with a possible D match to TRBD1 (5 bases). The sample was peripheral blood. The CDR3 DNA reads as TGCAGCGTTGATAGGGACTGGGGTTCTGGGGGCTACACCTTC. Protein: CSVDRDWGSGGYTF.